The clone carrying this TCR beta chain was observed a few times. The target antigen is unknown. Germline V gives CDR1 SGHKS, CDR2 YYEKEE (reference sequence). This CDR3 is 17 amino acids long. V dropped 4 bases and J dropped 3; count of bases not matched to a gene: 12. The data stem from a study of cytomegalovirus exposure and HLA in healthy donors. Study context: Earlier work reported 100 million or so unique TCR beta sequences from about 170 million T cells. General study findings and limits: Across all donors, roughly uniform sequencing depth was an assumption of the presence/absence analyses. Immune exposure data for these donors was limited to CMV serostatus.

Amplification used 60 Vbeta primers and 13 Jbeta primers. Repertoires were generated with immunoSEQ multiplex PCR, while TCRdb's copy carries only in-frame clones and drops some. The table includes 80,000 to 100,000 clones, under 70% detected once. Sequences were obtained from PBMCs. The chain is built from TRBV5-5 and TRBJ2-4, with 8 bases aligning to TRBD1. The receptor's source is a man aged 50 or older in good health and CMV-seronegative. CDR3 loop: CASSVAARDRYKNIQYF. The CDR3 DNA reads TGTGCCAGCAGCGTGGCCGCCCGGGACAGGTACAAAAACATTCAGTACTTC.